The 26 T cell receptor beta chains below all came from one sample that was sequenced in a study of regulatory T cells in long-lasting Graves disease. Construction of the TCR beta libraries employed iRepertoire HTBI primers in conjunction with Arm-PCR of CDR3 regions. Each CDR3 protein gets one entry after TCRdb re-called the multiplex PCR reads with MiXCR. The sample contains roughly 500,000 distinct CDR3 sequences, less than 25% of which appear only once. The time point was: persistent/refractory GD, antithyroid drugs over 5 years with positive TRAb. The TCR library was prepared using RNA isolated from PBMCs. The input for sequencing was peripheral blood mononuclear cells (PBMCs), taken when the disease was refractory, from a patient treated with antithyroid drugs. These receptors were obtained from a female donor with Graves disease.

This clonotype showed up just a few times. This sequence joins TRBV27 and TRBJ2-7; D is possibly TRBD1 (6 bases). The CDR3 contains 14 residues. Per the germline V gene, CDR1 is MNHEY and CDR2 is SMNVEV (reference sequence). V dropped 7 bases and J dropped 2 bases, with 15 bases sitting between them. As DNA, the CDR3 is TGTGCCAGCACTCCCCCAGGGGCCACCTACGAGCAGTACTTC. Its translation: CASTPPGATYEQYF.

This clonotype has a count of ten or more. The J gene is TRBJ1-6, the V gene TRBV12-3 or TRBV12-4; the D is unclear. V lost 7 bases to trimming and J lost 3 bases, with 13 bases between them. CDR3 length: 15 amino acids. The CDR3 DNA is TGTGCCAGCACCGGCCCTCGAGGCTATAATTCACCCCTCCACTTT. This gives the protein CASTGPRGYNSPLHF.

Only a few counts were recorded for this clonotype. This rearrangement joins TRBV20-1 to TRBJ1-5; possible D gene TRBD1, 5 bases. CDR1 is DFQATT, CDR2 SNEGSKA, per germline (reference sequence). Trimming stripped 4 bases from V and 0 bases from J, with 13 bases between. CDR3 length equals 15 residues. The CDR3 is CSANDGAYSNQPQHF. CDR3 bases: TGCAGTGCTAACGATGGGGCGTATAGCAATCAGCCCCAGCATTTT.

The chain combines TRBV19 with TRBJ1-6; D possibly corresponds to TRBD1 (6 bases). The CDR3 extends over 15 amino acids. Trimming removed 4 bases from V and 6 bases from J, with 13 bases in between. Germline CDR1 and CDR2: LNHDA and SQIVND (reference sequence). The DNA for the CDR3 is TGTGCCAGTAGTAGTTCCGGGACAACTAATTCACCCCTCCACTTT. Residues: CASSSSGTTNSPLHF.

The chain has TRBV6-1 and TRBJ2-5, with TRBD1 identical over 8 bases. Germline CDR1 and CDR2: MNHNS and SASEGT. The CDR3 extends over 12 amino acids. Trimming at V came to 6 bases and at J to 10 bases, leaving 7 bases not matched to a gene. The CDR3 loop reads CASRIGQGNQYF. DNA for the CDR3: TGTGCCAGCAGAATTGGACAGGGCAACCAGTACTTC.

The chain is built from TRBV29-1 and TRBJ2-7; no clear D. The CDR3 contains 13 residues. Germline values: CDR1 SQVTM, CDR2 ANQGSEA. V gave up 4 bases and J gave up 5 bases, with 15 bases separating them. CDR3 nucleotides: TGCAGCGTTGGACTCACGCTTGGGGACGAGCAGTACTTC. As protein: CSVGLTLGDEQYF.

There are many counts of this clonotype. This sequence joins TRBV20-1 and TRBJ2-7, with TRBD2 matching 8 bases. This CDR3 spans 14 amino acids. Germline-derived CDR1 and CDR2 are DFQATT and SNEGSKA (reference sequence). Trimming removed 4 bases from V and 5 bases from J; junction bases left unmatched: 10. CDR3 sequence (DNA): TGCAGTGCTAACCGTTTAGGGACTAGTGACGAGCAGTACTTC. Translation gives CSANRLGTSDEQYF.

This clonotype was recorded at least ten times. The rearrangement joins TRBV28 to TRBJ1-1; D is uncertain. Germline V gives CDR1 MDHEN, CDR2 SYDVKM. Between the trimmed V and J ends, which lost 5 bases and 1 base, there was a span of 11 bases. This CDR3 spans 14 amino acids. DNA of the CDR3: TGTGCCAGCAGTCCCCCGGGTTGGAACACTGAAGCTTTCTTT. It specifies CASSPPGWNTEAFF.

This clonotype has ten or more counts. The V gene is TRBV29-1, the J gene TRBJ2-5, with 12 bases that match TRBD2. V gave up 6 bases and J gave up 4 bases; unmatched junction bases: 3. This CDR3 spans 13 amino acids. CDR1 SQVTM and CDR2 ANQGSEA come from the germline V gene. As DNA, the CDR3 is TGCAGCGTATGGGGACTAGCGGGAGAGACCCAGTACTTC. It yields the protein CSVWGLAGETQYF.

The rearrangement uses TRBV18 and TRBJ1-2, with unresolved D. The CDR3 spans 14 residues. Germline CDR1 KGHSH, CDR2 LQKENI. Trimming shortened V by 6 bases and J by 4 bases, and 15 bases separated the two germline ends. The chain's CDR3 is CASSPPPGRYGYTF. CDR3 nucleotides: TGTGCCAGCTCCCCCCCACCCGGGCGCTATGGCTACACCTTC.

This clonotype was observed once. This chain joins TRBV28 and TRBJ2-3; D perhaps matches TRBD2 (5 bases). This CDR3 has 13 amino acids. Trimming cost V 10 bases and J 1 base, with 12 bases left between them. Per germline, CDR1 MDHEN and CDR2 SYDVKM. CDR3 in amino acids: CANRKGGTDTQYF. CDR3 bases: TGTGCCAATAGGAAGGGAGGCACAGATACGCAGTATTTT.

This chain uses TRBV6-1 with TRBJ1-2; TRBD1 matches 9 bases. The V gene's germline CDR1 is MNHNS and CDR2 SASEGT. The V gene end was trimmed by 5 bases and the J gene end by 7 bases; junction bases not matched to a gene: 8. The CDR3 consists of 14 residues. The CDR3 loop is CASSTQQGASGYTF. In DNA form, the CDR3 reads TGTGCCAGCAGTACCCAACAGGGGGCAAGTGGCTACACCTTC.

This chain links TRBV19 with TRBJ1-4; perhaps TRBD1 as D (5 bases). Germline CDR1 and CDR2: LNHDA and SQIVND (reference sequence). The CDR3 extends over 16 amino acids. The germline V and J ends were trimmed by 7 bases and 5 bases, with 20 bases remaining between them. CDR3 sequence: CASTVPKNTGNEKLFF. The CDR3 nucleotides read TGTGCCAGTACCGTCCCAAAGAATACAGGCAATGAAAAACTGTTTTTT.

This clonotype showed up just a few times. CDR3 bases: TGTGCCTGGACTTCAGGGAAGTATGGCTACACCTTC. Amino acid sequence: CAWTSGKYGYTF. V gene TRBV30 combines with J gene TRBJ1-2; possible D gene TRBD1, 5 bases. V gave up 4 bases and J gave up 5 bases, with 11 bases separating them. This CDR3 is 12 amino acids long. Germline V gene data show CDR1 as GTSNPN and CDR2 as SVGIG (reference sequence).

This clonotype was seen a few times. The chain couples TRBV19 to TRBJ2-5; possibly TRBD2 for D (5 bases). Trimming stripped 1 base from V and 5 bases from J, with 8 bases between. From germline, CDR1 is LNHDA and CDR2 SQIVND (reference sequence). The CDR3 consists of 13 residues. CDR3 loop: CASSIVTGETQYF. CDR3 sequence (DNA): TGTGCCAGTAGTATAGTTACGGGGGAGACCCAGTACTTC.

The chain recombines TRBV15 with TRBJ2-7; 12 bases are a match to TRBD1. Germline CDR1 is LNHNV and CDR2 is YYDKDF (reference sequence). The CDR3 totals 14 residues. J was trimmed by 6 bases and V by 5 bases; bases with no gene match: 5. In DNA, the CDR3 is TGTGCCACCAGCGAGGGACAGGGGGCGATCGAGCAGTACTTC. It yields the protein CATSEGQGAIEQYF.

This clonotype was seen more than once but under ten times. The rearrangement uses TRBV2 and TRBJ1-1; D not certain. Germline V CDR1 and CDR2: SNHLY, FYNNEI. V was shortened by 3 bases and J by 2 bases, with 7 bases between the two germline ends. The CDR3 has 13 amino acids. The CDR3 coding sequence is TGTGCCAGCAGTGAGGGCAGCAACACTGAAGCTTTCTTT. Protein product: CASSEGSNTEAFF.

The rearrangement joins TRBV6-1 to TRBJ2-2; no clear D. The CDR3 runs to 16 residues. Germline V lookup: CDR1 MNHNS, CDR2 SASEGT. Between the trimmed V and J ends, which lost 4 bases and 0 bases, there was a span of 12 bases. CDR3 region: CASSVSRLPNTGELFF. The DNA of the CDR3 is TGTGCCAGCAGTGTATCGCGTCTCCCGAACACCGGGGAGCTGTTTTTT.

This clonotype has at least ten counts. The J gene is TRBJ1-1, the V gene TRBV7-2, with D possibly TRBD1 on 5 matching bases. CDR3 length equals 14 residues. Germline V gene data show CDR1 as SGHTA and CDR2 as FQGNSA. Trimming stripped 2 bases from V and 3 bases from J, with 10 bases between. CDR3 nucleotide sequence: TGTGCCAGCAGCTTAATGGCGGGGGACACTGAAGCTTTCTTT. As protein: CASSLMAGDTEAFF.

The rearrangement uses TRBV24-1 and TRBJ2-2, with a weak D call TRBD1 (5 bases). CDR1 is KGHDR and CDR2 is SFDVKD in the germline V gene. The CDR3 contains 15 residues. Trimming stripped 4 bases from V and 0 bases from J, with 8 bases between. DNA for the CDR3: TGTGCCACCAGTGAATTGACAGCGAACACCGGGGAGCTGTTTTTT. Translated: CATSELTANTGELFF.

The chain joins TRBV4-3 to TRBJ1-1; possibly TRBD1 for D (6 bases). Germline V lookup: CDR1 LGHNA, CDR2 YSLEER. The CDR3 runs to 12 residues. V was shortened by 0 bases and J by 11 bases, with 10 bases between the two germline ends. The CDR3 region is CASSQDRGNAFF. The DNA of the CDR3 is TGCGCCAGCAGCCAAGATAGGGGGAATGCTTTCTTT.

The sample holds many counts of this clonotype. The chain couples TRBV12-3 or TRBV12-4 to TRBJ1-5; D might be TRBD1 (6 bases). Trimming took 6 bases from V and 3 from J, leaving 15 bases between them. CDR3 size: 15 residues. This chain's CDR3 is CASSGGGSNNQPQHF. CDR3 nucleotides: TGTGCCAGCAGCGGAGGGGGGAGCAACAATCAGCCCCAGCATTTT.

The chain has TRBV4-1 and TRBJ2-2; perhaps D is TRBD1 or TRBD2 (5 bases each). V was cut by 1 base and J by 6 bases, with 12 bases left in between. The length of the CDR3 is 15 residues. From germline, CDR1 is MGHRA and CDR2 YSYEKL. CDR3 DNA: TGCGCCAGCAGCCAAGTAATGGGGGTCCCCGGGGAGCTGTTTTTT. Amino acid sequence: CASSQVMGVPGELFF.

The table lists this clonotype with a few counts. The CDR3 nucleotides read TGTGCCCTAGGCGGGGACAGAGGATACACCTTC. Its translation: CALGGDRGYTF. V is TRBV10-3 and J is TRBJ1-2; 7 bases match TRBD1. The CDR3 totals 11 residues. The junction had 11 bases not matched to a gene; V was cut back by 11 bases and J by 11 bases. The germline CDR1 and CDR2 sequences are ENHRY and SYGVKD.

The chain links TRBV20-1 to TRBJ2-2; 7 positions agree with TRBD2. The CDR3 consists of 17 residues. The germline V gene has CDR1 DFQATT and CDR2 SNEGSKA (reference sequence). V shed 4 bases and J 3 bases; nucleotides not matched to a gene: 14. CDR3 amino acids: CSANQRGPSEDTGELFF. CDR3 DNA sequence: TGCAGTGCTAACCAGCGGGGCCCCTCGGAGGACACCGGGGAGCTGTTTTTT.

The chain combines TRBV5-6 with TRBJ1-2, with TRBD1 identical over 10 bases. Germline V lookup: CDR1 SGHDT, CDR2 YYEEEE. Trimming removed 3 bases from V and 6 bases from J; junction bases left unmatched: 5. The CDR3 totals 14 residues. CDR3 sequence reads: CASSWETGGNGYTF. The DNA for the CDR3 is TGTGCCAGCAGCTGGGAGACAGGGGGCAATGGCTACACCTTC.